The 17 T cell receptor beta chains below come from one sample, sequenced in a study of cytomegalovirus exposure and HLA in healthy donors. The PCR was carried out with 60 Vbeta primers and 13 Jbeta primers. Repertoires were generated with immunoSEQ multiplex PCR, while TCRdb's copy carries only in-frame clones and drops some. The table has roughly 150,000 clones, about 78% seen once. The sample taken for sequencing was PBMCs. The receptors come from a male donor in good health and CMV-seronegative.

V is TRBV10-1 and J is TRBJ2-1; 9 positions match TRBD1. This CDR3 comprises 15 residues. Germline V CDR1 and CDR2: WNHNN, SYGVQD (reference sequence). The trim removed 8 bases at V and 4 bases at J, leaving 9 bases unmatched. CDR3 in amino acids: CASARGGQGYNEQFF. CDR3 nucleotides: TGCGCCAGCGCCCGAGGGGGACAGGGTTACAATGAGCAGTTCTTC.

The chain couples TRBV19 to TRBJ1-5; 7 positions match TRBD1. The CDR3 totals 13 residues. Germline V gene sequence: CDR1 LNHDA, CDR2 SQIVND (reference sequence). V dropped 5 bases and J dropped 5; count of bases not matched to a gene: 3. The CDR3 reads CASSDREDQPQHF. The CDR3 nucleotides are TGTGCCAGTAGTGACAGGGAAGATCAGCCCCAGCATTTT.

V gene TRBV28 combines with J gene TRBJ2-3; possible D gene TRBD2, 5 bases. The V and J ends lost 6 bases and 2 bases respectively, with 12 bases between them. The CDR3 has 14 residues. CDR1 and CDR2 from the germline V gene are MDHEN and SYDVKM. The CDR3 spells CASSPSGLTDTQYF. Here the CDR3 DNA reads TGTGCCAGCAGCCCCAGCGGACTCACAGATACGCAGTATTTT. Looking up the rest from reference TRBV28 and TRBJ2-3 gives the full variable domain: DVKVTQSSRYLVKRTGEKVFLECVQDMDHENMFWYRQDPGLGLRLIYFSYDVKMKEKGDIPEGYSVSREKKERFSLILESASTNQTSMYLCASSPSGLTDTQYFGPGTRLTVL.

This rearrangement joins TRBV29-1 to TRBJ1-1, with D maybe TRBD1 (6 bases). The CDR3 runs 13 residues. Germline V gene sequence: CDR1 SQVTM, CDR2 ANQGSEA. Trimming pared 0 bases from V and 8 bases from J, leaving 13 bases between. The CDR3 reads CSVEEVRGSEAFF. Here the CDR3 DNA reads TGCAGCGTTGAAGAGGTCAGGGGCTCCGAAGCTTTCTTT.

The chain has TRBV6-5 and TRBJ1-3; D unclear. There are 13 residues in the CDR3. Germline loops: CDR1 MNHEY, CDR2 SVGAGI. Trimming took 8 bases from V and 0 from J, leaving 8 bases between them. Written as DNA, the CDR3 is TGTGCCAGCGGGCCACGCTCTGGAAACACCATATATTTT. It specifies CASGPRSGNTIYF.

The chain uses TRBV15 and TRBJ1-5; 9 positions match TRBD1. The CDR3 loop spans 16 amino acids. Germline V gene data show CDR1 as LNHNV and CDR2 as YYDKDF (reference sequence). The J segment lost 4 bases and the V segment lost 1 base, leaving 5 bases of the junction unmatched. The DNA of the CDR3 is TGTGCCACCAGCAGAGCCAAGACAGGGGGGAATCAGCCCCAGCATTTT. Amino acids: CATSRAKTGGNQPQHF.

This chain uses TRBV6-4 with TRBJ1-6; no definite D call. The CDR3 consists of 14 residues. CDR1 and CDR2 from the germline V gene are MRHNA and SNTAGT. The germline V and J ends were trimmed by 5 bases and 4 bases, with 9 bases remaining between them. CDR3 DNA: TGTGCCAGCAGTTTAGAGGCTTATAATTCACCCCTCCACTTT. Encoded protein: CASSLEAYNSPLHF.

The V call is TRBV9, the J call TRBJ2-1, with D possibly TRBD1 on 5 matching bases. CDR1 is SGDLS and CDR2 is YYNGEE in the germline V gene. The length of the CDR3 is 15 residues. Trimming pared 0 bases from V and 2 bases from J, leaving 9 bases between. The CDR3 bases are TGTGCCAGCAGCGTAGGGGCAGGGACCTACAATGAGCAGTTCTTC. It codes for CASSVGAGTYNEQFF.

Here the CDR3 reads CASSLADSYEQYF. The CDR3, as DNA: TGTGCCAGCAGCTTAGCGGACTCCTACGAGCAGTACTTC. The rearrangement joins TRBV7-2 to TRBJ2-5, with D unresolved. TRBJ2-7 matches the DNA end more closely, so the J call is doubtful. The CDR3 has 13 residues. In germline, CDR1 is SGHTA, CDR2 FQGNSA.

The gene calls are TRBV7-9 and TRBJ2-1; tentatively, D is TRBD2 (6 bases). V lost 2 bases, J lost 0 bases, and 11 bases lay in between. Germline CDR1 SEHNR, CDR2 FQNEAQ (reference sequence). CDR3 size: 16 residues. The CDR3, as DNA: TGTGCCAGCAGCTTATATGCAGCGGGCTCCTACAATGAGCAGTTCTTC. It translates to CASSLYAAGSYNEQFF.

The chain recombines TRBV11-2 with TRBJ2-7; D is unclear. The V and J ends lost 1 base and 2 bases respectively, with 18 bases between them. From germline, CDR1 is SGHAT and CDR2 FQNNGV. The CDR3 covers 17 residues. CDR3 DNA sequence: TGTGCCAGCAGCTTAGCATTGGCAGCTAGGAACCCCTACGAGCAGTACTTC. Translated: CASSLALAARNPYEQYF.

This chain joins TRBV15 and TRBJ1-5, with D perhaps matching TRBD1 (5 bases). CDR3 size: 15 residues. In germline, CDR1 is LNHNV, CDR2 YYDKDF (reference sequence). The V and J ends lost 3 bases and 9 bases respectively, with 18 bases between them. The CDR3 protein is CATSSPRPQGSPQHF. The CDR3 region has the DNA TGTGCCACCAGCAGCCCCCGGCCTCAGGGCTCGCCCCAGCATTTT.

The J gene is TRBJ1-2, the V gene TRBV7-9; TRBD1 matches at 11 bases. Losses at the gene ends were 3 bases for V and 6 bases for J; bases not matched to a gene: 6. The germline V gene has CDR1 SEHNR and CDR2 FQNEAQ (reference sequence). This CDR3 is built from 15 residues. CDR3 bases: TGTGCCAGCAGCTTCAGGACAGGGGGCTGGGATGGCTACACCTTC. Translation gives CASSFRTGGWDGYTF. Full variable domain (remainder filled in from reference TRBV7-9 and TRBJ1-2): DTGVSQNPRHKITKRGQNVTFRCDPISEHNRLYWYRQTLGQGPEFLTYFQNEAQLEKSRLLSDRFSAERPKGSFSTLEIQRTEQGDSAMYLCASSFRTGGWDGYTFGSGTRLTVV.

The DNA for the CDR3 is TGCGCCAGCAGCCAAGGACTAGCGGGAGTAGGTGAGCAGTTCTTC. This translates into CASSQGLAGVGEQFF. The V gene is TRBV4-1, the J gene TRBJ2-1; 12 bases align to TRBD2. Germline CDR1 and CDR2: MGHRA and YSYEKL. The CDR3 runs to 15 residues. Trimming removed 1 base from V and 9 bases from J; junction bases left unmatched: 4.

The CDR3 DNA is TGTGCCAGCAGCTTTGGAGGGCGGAACACTGAAGCTTTCTTT. As protein: CASSFGGRNTEAFF. The chain has TRBV5-4 and TRBJ1-1, with no clear D. V lost 2 bases, J lost 1 base, and 9 bases lay in between. Germline V CDR1 and CDR2: SGHNT, YYREEE (reference sequence). The CDR3 loop spans 14 amino acids.

The chain recombines TRBV7-2 with TRBJ1-2; D gene unclear. Germline CDR1 reads SGHTA; CDR2 reads FQGNSA. The V gene lost 3 bases and the J gene lost 3 bases, with 11 bases spanning the gap. This CDR3 has 14 residues. The chain's CDR3 is CASSFVGSDYGYTF. The CDR3 nucleotides read TGTGCCAGCAGCTTTGTCGGTAGTGACTATGGCTACACCTTC.

On this clone: At the DNA level, this CDR3 is encoded by other sequences in the same sample as well. This chain joins TRBV5-1 and TRBJ2-5; 9 nucleotides align to TRBD1. The trim removed 0 bases at V and 2 bases at J, leaving 2 bases unmatched. The CDR3 is 15 amino acids. The germline V gene encodes CDR1 SGHRS and CDR2 YFSETQ. The CDR3 region has the DNA TGCGCCAGCAGCTTGGATGGGACAGGGCAAGAGACCCAGTACTTC. Its translation is CASSLDGTGQETQYF.